The 15 T cell receptor beta chains in this list originate from one sample, sequenced in a study of vaccination effects on CD4 cells after COVID-19. Subsequent to a culture period of 10 to 11 days, CD4+ T cells were isolated. Every participant took two doses of the BNT162b2 or mRNA-1273 vaccine. The repertoire was sequenced with immunoSEQ multiplex PCR; TCRdb's copy has only in-frame clones and lacks some. This table holds 40,000 to 50,000 clones, roughly 72% found once. These receptors have no identified antigens. The sequenced sample was CD4+ T cells from PBMCs cultured without peptide, obtained after COVID-19 vaccination. The receptors were sampled from a human donor who received a COVID-19 vaccine.

The chain is built from TRBV10-1 and TRBJ2-7; D is undetermined. V was trimmed by 0 bases and J by 4 bases, leaving 7 bases between them. This CDR3 has 13 amino acids. The germline V gene has CDR1 WNHNN and CDR2 SYGVQD (reference sequence). CDR3 sequence (DNA): TGCGCCAGCAGTGAGTCAAGGAAATACGAGCAGTACTTC. Its translation: CASSESRKYEQYF.

This clone was seen only a few times. The rearrangement uses TRBV28 and TRBJ2-7, with 7 nucleotides matching TRBD1. Germline lookup yields CDR1 MDHEN and CDR2 SYDVKM. CDR3 length equals 13 residues. V gave up 3 bases and J gave up 3 bases; unmatched junction bases: 2. The CDR3 loop reads CASSLGTDYEQYF. CDR3 bases: TGTGCCAGCAGTTTGGGGACAGACTACGAGCAGTACTTC.

V and J are TRBV2 and TRBJ1-5; D might be TRBD1 (5 bases). Germline loops: CDR1 SNHLY, CDR2 FYNNEI. V lost 8 bases and J lost 7, with 24 bases in between. CDR3 length equals 16 residues. The CDR3 loop is CASYPGWRAQGQPQHF. The CDR3 DNA sequence: TGTGCCAGCTACCCGGGATGGAGGGCCCAGGGACAGCCCCAGCATTTT.

The V call is TRBV5-1, the J call TRBJ2-5; TRBD1 matches at 12 bases. The CDR3 covers 16 residues. Germline CDR1 and CDR2: SGHRS and YFSETQ. Trimming at V came to 6 bases and at J to 4 bases, leaving 10 bases not matched to a gene. The CDR3 reads CASTRAGTGGRETQYF. The CDR3 DNA follows: TGCGCCAGCACGCGAGCCGGGACAGGGGGCCGAGAGACCCAGTACTTC. Complete variable domain (other parts from reference TRBV5-1 and TRBJ2-5): KAGVTQTPRYLIKTRGQQVTLSCSPISGHRSVSWYQQTPGQGLQFLFEYFSETQRNKGNFPGRFSGRQFSNSRSEMNVSTLELGDSALYLCASTRAGTGGRETQYFGPGTRLLVL.

The chain has TRBV25-1 and TRBJ2-5, with 7 bases fitting TRBD2. The CDR3 has 13 residues. Germline assignment: CDR1 MGHDK and CDR2 SYGVNS. V dropped 6 bases and J dropped 1; count of bases not matched to a gene: 2. The CDR3 protein is CASRASGQETQYF. CDR3 coding DNA: TGTGCCAGCAGGGCTAGCGGCCAAGAGACCCAGTACTTC.

The CDR3 spells CASSYSKISTGELFF. For the CDR3, the DNA is TGTGCCAGCAGTTACTCGAAGATAAGCACCGGGGAGCTGTTTTTT. The chain combines TRBV6-5 with TRBJ2-2; D gene ambiguous. Germline V gene data show CDR1 as MNHEY and CDR2 as SVGAGI. The CDR3 loop spans 15 amino acids. Trimming removed 0 bases at V and 4 bases at J, with 9 bases between.

V gene TRBV10-1 combines with J gene TRBJ1-3; TRBD1 matches 8 bases. V trimming: 6 bases; J trimming: 2 bases; junction bases outside the gene matches: 3. The CDR3 is 14 residues long. Germline-derived CDR1 and CDR2 are WNHNN and SYGVQD (reference sequence). This CDR3 reads CASRSTGAGNTIYF. The CDR3 nucleotides read TGCGCCAGCAGATCGACAGGGGCTGGAAACACCATATATTTT.

The chain recombines TRBV5-1 with TRBJ2-3; TRBD2 agrees at 7 bases. The CDR3 is 14 residues long. Germline V CDR1 and CDR2: SGHRS, YFSETQ. V lost 4 bases and J lost 4; bases outside the gene matches: 6. The CDR3 region has the DNA TGCGCCAGCAGCATCGAGGGACTATCAGATACGCAGTATTTT. Protein: CASSIEGLSDTQYF.

The V gene is TRBV25-1, the J gene TRBJ1-1, with unresolved D. The CDR3 is 14 amino acids. The germline V and J ends were trimmed by 4 bases and 0 bases, with 9 bases remaining between them. Per the germline V gene, CDR1 is MGHDK and CDR2 is SYGVNS. DNA of the CDR3: TGTGCCAGCAGTGCCTCTCTTTTGAACACTGAAGCTTTCTTT. Its translation is CASSASLLNTEAFF.

The J gene is TRBJ2-6, the V gene TRBV5-4, with D perhaps TRBD1 (5 bases). The CDR3 runs to 16 residues. Germline assignment: CDR1 SGHNT and CDR2 YYREEE (reference sequence). The V end lost 6 bases, the J end lost 0 bases, and 13 bases lay between the germline ends. In DNA form, the CDR3 reads TGTGCCAGCAACCAGGCCGACAGCTCTGGGGCCAACGTCCTGACTTTC. Its translation: CASNQADSSGANVLTF.

The J gene is TRBJ2-1, the V gene TRBV27; no reliable D call. V lost 8 bases, J lost 7 bases, and 6 bases lay in between. CDR1 is MNHEY and CDR2 is SMNVEV in the germline V gene (reference sequence). The CDR3 runs to 10 residues. DNA of the CDR3: TGTGCCAGCCTTACTAATGAGCAGTTCTTC. It encodes CASLTNEQFF.

The rearrangement joins TRBV7-8 to TRBJ2-1; tentative D call: TRBD2 (6 bases). The ends were cut back, 8 bases at V and 6 bases at J, with 17 bases in the middle. Germline V lookup: CDR1 SGHVS, CDR2 FQNEAQ. The CDR3 runs to 14 residues. CDR3 region: CASVWGVLGNEQFF. CDR3 nucleotide sequence: TGTGCCAGCGTTTGGGGGGTTTTGGGCAATGAGCAGTTCTTC. The whole variable domain, remainder taken from reference TRBV7-8 and TRBJ2-1, is GAGVSQSPRYKVAKRGQDVALRCDPISGHVSLFWYQQALGQGPEFLTYFQNEAQLDKSGLPSDRFFAERPEGSVSTLKIQRTQQEDSAVYLCASVWGVLGNEQFFGPGTRLTVL.

V gene TRBV6-5 combines with J gene TRBJ2-7, with 10 bases lining up with TRBD1. The CDR3 sequence is 16 residues long. Germline V gene lookup returns CDR1 MNHEY and CDR2 SVGAGI. Trimming at V came to 0 bases and at J to 0 bases, leaving 2 bases not matched to a gene. In nucleotides, the CDR3 is TGTGCCAGCAGTTACTCGCGGGACAGGGGCTCCTACGAGCAGTACTTC. It encodes CASSYSRDRGSYEQYF.

This clone has just one count. V and J are TRBV19 and TRBJ2-7; no clear D. Germline assignment: CDR1 LNHDA and CDR2 SQIVND (reference sequence). The ends were cut back, 4 bases at V and 2 bases at J, with 15 bases in the middle. This CDR3 comprises 15 residues. The CDR3 bases are TGTGCCAGTAGTACTAGGAAGAGCACAGCCTACGAGCAGTACTTC. Its protein product is CASSTRKSTAYEQYF.

The V and J genes are TRBV5-1 and TRBJ2-2; TRBD1 might be the D (6 bases). V was shortened by 0 bases and J by 6 bases, with 9 bases between the two germline ends. Germline CDR1 and CDR2: SGHRS and YFSETQ. The CDR3 loop spans 14 amino acids. CDR3 residues: CASSLDRVAGELFF. CDR3 in DNA: TGCGCCAGCAGCTTGGACAGGGTTGCCGGGGAGCTGTTTTTT.